A selection of T cell receptor beta chains follows, all from one sample in a study of CD8 T cells in Susac syndrome. TCRdb re-called the immunoSEQ multiplex PCR reads through MiXCR, storing one row per CDR3 protein. This table holds more than 150,000 distinct CDR3 sequences, roughly 95% found once. Sample: CD8+ T cells from PBMCs. Receptors were obtained from a human donor with multiple sclerosis. CDR3s include the opening cysteine and the closing phenylalanine or tryptophan. Fields, in order: CDR3 DNA, CDR3 protein, D gene, clone size, J gene, V gene. D genes are given only for firm matches. Clone size, where shown, is once, few, many, or a class for clones that have expanded.

TGTGCCAGCAGCCAAGGACAGGGTGACTATGGCTACACCTTC | CASSQGQGDYGYTF | TRBD1 | NA | TRBJ1-2 | TRBV14
TGTGCCTGGAGTGGGATTAGGGATTACAATGAGCAGTTCTTC | CAWSGIRDYNEQFF | NA | NA | TRBJ2-1 | TRBV30
TGCAGCGTTGAACACATTCAAGAGACCCAGTACTTC | CSVEHIQETQYF | NA | NA | TRBJ2-5 | TRBV29-1
TGCGCCAGCAGCCAATTGGGACTAGTAGCAGATACGCAGTATTTT | CASSQLGLVADTQYF | TRBD2 | NA | TRBJ2-3 | TRBV4-1
TGTGCCAGCAGCCTTGCGGGGTACAGGCAGACCCAGTACTTC | CASSLAGYRQTQYF | NA | NA | TRBJ2-5 | TRBV3-1
TGCAGTGCTAGAGATCATATAGCGGGGGGTAGCACAGATACGCAGTATTTT | CSARDHIAGGSTDTQYF | TRBD2 | NA | TRBJ2-3 | TRBV20-1
TGCAGCGTTCTGGGGGAGGACTTACCGAGAACTAATGAAAAACTGTTTTTT | CSVLGEDLPRTNEKLFF | NA | NA | TRBJ1-4 | TRBV29-1
TGCAGCGTTCAACCCGGGGACTATGGCTACACCTTC | CSVQPGDYGYTF | NA | NA | TRBJ1-2 | TRBV29-1
TGTGCCAGCAGCGTAGTAAAGGGCTACACCTTC | CASSVVKGYTF | NA | NA | TRBJ1-2 | TRBV9
TGTGCTAGTGGTTTCACACTTCCGGGACAGAGGGAGTCGAACTATGGCTACACCTTC | CASGFTLPGQRESNYGYTF | TRBD1 | NA | TRBJ1-2 | TRBV12-5
TGTGCCTGGAGAGGGGGCTTCTCCTACAATGAGCAGTTCTTC | CAWRGGFSYNEQFF | TRBD1 | NA | TRBJ2-1 | TRBV30
TGCAGCGTCTACTTGGGGGGCGGGGAGCTGTTTTTT | CSVYLGGGELFF | NA | NA | TRBJ2-2 | TRBV29-1
TGTGCCAGCGAGGGAGCTTCCCGGGACACTGAAGCTTTCTTT | CASEGASRDTEAFF | NA | NA | TRBJ1-1 | TRBV6-6
TGTGCCACCAGTGTCGGGGGACTATACAATGAGCAGTTCTTC | CATSVGGLYNEQFF | TRBD2 | NA | TRBJ2-1 | TRBV24-1
TGTGCCAGCAGCCACTCCGGTCAGGTCCGGGCTAATGAAAAACTGTTTTTT | CASSHSGQVRANEKLFF | NA | NA | TRBJ1-4 | TRBV16
TGTGCCACCAGCGCTTTGGGGAGCGGGAACGAGCAGTACTTC | CATSALGSGNEQYF | TRBD2 | NA | TRBJ2-7 | TRBV15
TGTGCCAGCAGTTTCGGGACCTTAGGGACTGAAGCTTTCTTT | CASSFGTLGTEAFF | NA | NA | TRBJ1-1 | TRBV2
TGTGCCAGCAGCCCCAGAGATTGGGGCTTTTACAATGAGCAGTTCTTC | CASSPRDWGFYNEQFF | NA | NA | TRBJ2-1 | TRBV9
TGTGCCAGCAGTGACAGGGACAGGGTCCCCATGAACACTGAAGCTTTCTTT | CASSDRDRVPMNTEAFF | TRBD1 | once | TRBJ1-1 | TRBV2
TGCAGCGTTGATTCGAGGGATGGCTACACCTTC | CSVDSRDGYTF | NA | NA | TRBJ1-2 | TRBV29-1
TGTGCCAGCAGCCAAGAAAGACCCCTGGGCTACACCTTC | CASSQERPLGYTF | NA | NA | TRBJ1-2 | TRBV3-1
TGTGCCAGCAACCTCGGGAGGGTCCAGCCCCAGCATTTT | CASNLGRVQPQHF | NA | NA | TRBJ1-5 | TRBV12-3/TRBV12-4
TGTGCCAGCAGTTACCTCCTGTCAAGGGATGAGCAGTTCTTC | CASSYLLSRDEQFF | NA | NA | TRBJ2-1 | TRBV6-5
TGCAGTGCTACGGCTAGCGGGGGCCAGGGGGAGACCCAGTACTTC | CSATASGGQGETQYF | TRBD2 | NA | TRBJ2-5 | TRBV20-1
TGCGCCAGCAGCCAAGGAGCAGGCGCCTACAATGAGCAGTTCTTC | CASSQGAGAYNEQFF | NA | NA | TRBJ2-1 | TRBV4-1
TGCAGTGCTAGAGATGGACCTAACTATGGCTACACCTTC | CSARDGPNYGYTF | NA | NA | TRBJ1-2 | TRBV20-1
TGTGCCAGCAGCGTAGCTGGGAACCCTTACGAGCAGTACTTC | CASSVAGNPYEQYF | NA | NA | TRBJ2-7 | TRBV9
TGTGCCAGCAGCCGACAGGGAAGGGGGTACGAGCAGTACTTC | CASSRQGRGYEQYF | TRBD1 | NA | TRBJ2-7 | TRBV3-1
TGTGCCATCGGGCGGGGGGACGTTGAGCAGTTCTTC | CAIGRGDVEQFF | TRBD2 | NA | TRBJ2-1 | TRBV10-3
TGTGCCAGCAGTCCGCGCACGTTAGCGGGCTCGGGGAATGAGCAGTTCTTC | CASSPRTLAGSGNEQFF | TRBD2 | NA | TRBJ2-1 | TRBV6-1
TGTGCCGTGCGGGGGGGCATTTCTAATGAGCAGTTCTTC | CAVRGGISNEQFF | TRBD2 | NA | TRBJ2-1 | TRBV12-3/TRBV12-4
TGTGCCAGCAGTCTAGGAGGGGGGAATGAGCAGTTCTTC | CASSLGGGNEQFF | NA | few | TRBJ2-1 | TRBV13
TGCAGCTCCGTGACAGGAAACACTGAAGCTTTCTTT | CSSVTGNTEAFF | NA | NA | TRBJ1-1 | TRBV29-1
TGTGCCAGCAGCGTTTGGGCTAGCGGGGCCTCAGATACGCAGTATTTT | CASSVWASGASDTQYF | TRBD2 | NA | TRBJ2-3 | TRBV9
TGCAGTGCTAGTCCCAGGGGGGCTCACACTGAAGCTTTCTTT | CSASPRGAHTEAFF | TRBD1 | NA | TRBJ1-1 | TRBV20-1
TGTGCCAGCTCACCGGTCCACAATGAGCAGTTCTTC | CASSPVHNEQFF | NA | NA | TRBJ2-1 | TRBV18
TGTGCCAGCAGTTTTAACAGATTGTTAGAGACCCAGTACTTC | CASSFNRLLETQYF | NA | NA | TRBJ2-5 | TRBV12-3/TRBV12-4
TGTGCCAGCAGTCCCGAGGCCAATCAGCCCCAGCATTTT | CASSPEANQPQHF | NA | once | TRBJ1-5 | TRBV27
TGTGCCAGCAGGCAGGGGAGGGGCACTGAAGCTTTCTTT | CASRQGRGTEAFF | NA | NA | TRBJ1-1 | TRBV25-1
TGTGCCAGCAGCCAAGTCCTAGCGGGGGGGAGTACCGGGGAGCTGTTTTTT | CASSQVLAGGSTGELFF | TRBD2 | NA | TRBJ2-2 | TRBV3-1
TGTGCCAGCAGTTCTCGGACAGGGCGCGAGCAGTACTTC | CASSSRTGREQYF | TRBD1 | NA | TRBJ2-7 | TRBV6-2/TRBV6-3
TGTGCCACCTACCATAGCGTAGAGCAGTTCTTC | CATYHSVEQFF | NA | NA | TRBJ2-1 | TRBV6-2/TRBV6-3
TGCGCCAGCAGCCCATGGACAGGGGGCAACGAGCAGTACTTC | CASSPWTGGNEQYF | TRBD1 | NA | TRBJ2-7 | TRBV4-1
TGTGCCAGTAGTCCGGGGACAGGACGGTACGAGCAGTACTTC | CASSPGTGRYEQYF | TRBD1 | NA | TRBJ2-7 | TRBV19
TGTGCCAGCAGTCCTTTTCCCGGGACAGGGTCTTACAATGAGCAGTTCTTC | CASSPFPGTGSYNEQFF | TRBD1 | NA | TRBJ2-1 | TRBV6-2/TRBV6-3
TGCAGTGCTTTCGGACCCCGGGATGAGCAGTTCTTC | CSAFGPRDEQFF | NA | NA | TRBJ2-1 | TRBV20-1
TGCGCCAGCAGTGATATGCGGGGGGCCTATGGCTACACCTTC | CASSDMRGAYGYTF | NA | NA | TRBJ1-2 | TRBV10-2
TGTGCCAGCACCGGGACTACTTATGAGCAGTTCTTC | CASTGTTYEQFF | TRBD2 | once | TRBJ2-1 | TRBV6-1
TGTGCCAGCAGCTTCCAGGTCGGAAGGGAGCAGTACTTC | CASSFQVGREQYF | NA | NA | TRBJ2-7 | TRBV5-4